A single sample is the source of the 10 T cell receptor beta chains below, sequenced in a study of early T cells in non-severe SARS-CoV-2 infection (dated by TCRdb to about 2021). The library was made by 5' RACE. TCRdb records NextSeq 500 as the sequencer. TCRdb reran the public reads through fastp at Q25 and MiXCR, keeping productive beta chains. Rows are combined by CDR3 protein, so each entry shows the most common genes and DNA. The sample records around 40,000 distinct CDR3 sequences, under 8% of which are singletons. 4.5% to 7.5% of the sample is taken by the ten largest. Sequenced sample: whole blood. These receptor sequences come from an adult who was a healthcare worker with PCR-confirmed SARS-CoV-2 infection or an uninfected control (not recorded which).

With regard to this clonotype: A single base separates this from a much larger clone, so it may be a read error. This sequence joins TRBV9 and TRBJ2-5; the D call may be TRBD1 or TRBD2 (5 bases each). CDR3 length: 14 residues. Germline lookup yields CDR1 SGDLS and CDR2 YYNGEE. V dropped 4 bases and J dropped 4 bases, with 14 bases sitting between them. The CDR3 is CASSPRTGAETQYF. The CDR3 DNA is TGTGCCAGCAGCCCCAGAACCGGGGCAGAGACCCAGTACTTC.

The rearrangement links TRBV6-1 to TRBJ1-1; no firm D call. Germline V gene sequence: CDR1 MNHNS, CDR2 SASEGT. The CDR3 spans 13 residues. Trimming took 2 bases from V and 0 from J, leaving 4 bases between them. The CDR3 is CASSELLNTEAFF. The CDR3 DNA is TGTGCCAGCAGTGAACTCCTGAACACTGAAGCTTTCTTT.

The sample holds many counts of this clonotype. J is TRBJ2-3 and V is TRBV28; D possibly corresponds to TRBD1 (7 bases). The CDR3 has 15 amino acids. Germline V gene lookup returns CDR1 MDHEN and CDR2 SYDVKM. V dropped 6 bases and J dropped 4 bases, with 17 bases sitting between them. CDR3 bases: TGTGCCAGCAGCCCAGGGGGGATTACAGCAGATACGCAGTATTTT. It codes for CASSPGGITADTQYF.

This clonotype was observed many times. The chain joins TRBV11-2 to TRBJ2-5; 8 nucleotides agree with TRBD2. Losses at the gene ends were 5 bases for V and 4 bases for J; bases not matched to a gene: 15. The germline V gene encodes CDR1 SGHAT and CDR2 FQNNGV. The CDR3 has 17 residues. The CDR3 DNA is TGTGCCAGCAGCGGCAGCCCTTTAGCGGGAAGGCGAGAGACCCAGTACTTC. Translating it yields CASSGSPLAGRRETQYF.

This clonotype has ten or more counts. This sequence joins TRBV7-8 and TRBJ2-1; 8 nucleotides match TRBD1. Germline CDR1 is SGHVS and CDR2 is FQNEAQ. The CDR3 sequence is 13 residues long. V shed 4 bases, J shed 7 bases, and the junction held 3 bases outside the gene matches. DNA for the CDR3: TGTGCCAGCAGCTCCGGACAGGGTAATGAGCAGTTCTTC. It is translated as CASSSGQGNEQFF.

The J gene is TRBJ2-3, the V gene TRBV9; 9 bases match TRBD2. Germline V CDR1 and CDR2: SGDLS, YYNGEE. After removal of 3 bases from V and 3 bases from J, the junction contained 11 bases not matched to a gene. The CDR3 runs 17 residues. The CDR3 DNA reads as TGTGCCAGCAGCGAGGACTCTGGGACTAGCTCAACAGATACGCAGTATTTT. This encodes CASSEDSGTSSTDTQYF.

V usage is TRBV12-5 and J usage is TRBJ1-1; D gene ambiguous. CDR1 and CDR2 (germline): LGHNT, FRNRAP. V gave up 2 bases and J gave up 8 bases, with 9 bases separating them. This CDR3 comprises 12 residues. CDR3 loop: CASGLYDGEAFF. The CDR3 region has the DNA TGTGCTAGTGGTTTGTATGACGGGGAAGCTTTCTTT.

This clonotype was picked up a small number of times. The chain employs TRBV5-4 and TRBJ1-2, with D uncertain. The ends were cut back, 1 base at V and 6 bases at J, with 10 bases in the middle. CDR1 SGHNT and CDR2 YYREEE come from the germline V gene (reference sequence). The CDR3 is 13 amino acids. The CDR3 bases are TGTGCCAGCAGCTTGAGGGCAGCCCATGGCTACACCTTC. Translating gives CASSLRAAHGYTF.

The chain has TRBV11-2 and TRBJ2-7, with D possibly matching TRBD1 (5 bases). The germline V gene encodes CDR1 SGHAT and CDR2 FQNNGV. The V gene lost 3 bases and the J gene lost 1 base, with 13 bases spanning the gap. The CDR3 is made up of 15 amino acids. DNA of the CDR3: TGTGCCAGCAGCTTGGAGACAGACGGATCCTACGAGCAGTACTTC. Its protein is CASSLETDGSYEQYF. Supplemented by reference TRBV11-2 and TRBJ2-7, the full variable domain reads EAGVAQSPRYKIIEKRQSVAFWCNPISGHATLYWYQQILGQGPKLLIQFQNNGVVDDSQLPKDRFSAERLKGVDSTLKIQPAKLEDSAVYLCASSLETDGSYEQYFGPGTRLTVT.

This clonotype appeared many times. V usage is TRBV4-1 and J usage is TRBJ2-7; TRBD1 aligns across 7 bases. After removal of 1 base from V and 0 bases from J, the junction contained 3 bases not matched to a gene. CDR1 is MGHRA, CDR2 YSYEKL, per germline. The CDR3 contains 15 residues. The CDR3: CASSQARGSSYEQYF. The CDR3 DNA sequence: TGCGCCAGCAGCCAAGCCAGGGGGAGCTCCTACGAGCAGTACTTC.